This record looks at one T cell receptor beta chain sequence and its context. The genomic DNA of each subset was split evenly across several immunoSEQ plates. Using immunoSEQ multiplex PCR, the repertoire was profiled, and TCRdb retains in-frame clones only, with some absent. The data show 1.5 million to 2.5 million clones, about 95% seen once. V lost 1 base and J lost 4, with 13 bases in between. Germline CDR1 SGHTA, CDR2 FQGNSA. This CDR3 comprises 15 residues. This sample was taken from a study of shared clonotypes between healthy human individuals. About the study: Aged between 18 and 49, the donors were two women and three men.

Naive CD8 cells were CD45RO-negative, positively selected for CCR7, excluding terminally differentiated effector memory CD45RA+ cells. This chain joins TRBV7-2 and TRBJ1-2; D is undetermined. The sequencing input was naive CD8+ T cells sorted from blood. The origin of this receptor is a man aged 18 to 30 in good health. The DNA of the CDR3 is TGTGCCAGCAGCTTAGATCTTACAGACTCCTATGGCTACACCTTC. Amino acid sequence: CASSLDLTDSYGYTF.